These 20 T cell receptor beta chains originate from one sample sequenced in a study of OX40 agonist ivuxolimab in advanced cancers. Receptor amplification or capture employed the immunoSEQ multiplex PCR assay. Not all clones reach the TCRdb copy of this immuneACCESS table, which keeps in-frame sequences only. Checked studies attribute under half of the gap to unresolved V genes and leave the rest unexplained. Across this sample there are about 40,000 clones, with around 80% seen only once. The biggest ten clones account for 1.5% to 2% of the sample. This sample comprised CD4+ or CD8+ T cells sorted from blood, obtained in a trial of the OX40 agonist ivuxolimab. These receptors were collected from an adult with an advanced solid tumor such as melanoma, head and neck, liver or kidney cancer.

The rearrangement joins TRBV10-1 to TRBJ2-1, with D possibly matching TRBD2 (5 bases). This CDR3 is 15 amino acids long. V was clipped by 3 bases and J by 10 bases, with 19 bases between them. The germline V gene encodes CDR1 WNHNN and CDR2 SYGVQD (reference sequence). The CDR3 region has the DNA TGCGCCAGCAGTGATGGGAGTTCCGGACGGACCGAGCAGTTCTTC. This gives the protein CASSDGSSGRTEQFF.

This clone came up a few times. V usage is TRBV30 and J usage is TRBJ1-2; no clear D gene. Germline V CDR1 and CDR2: GTSNPN, SVGIG (reference sequence). The CDR3 runs to 11 residues. With 4 bases removed from V and 3 bases from J, the gap between germline ends came to 6 bases. As DNA, the CDR3 is TGTGCCTGGACCGGACACTATGGCTACACCTTC. It specifies CAWTGHYGYTF.

The rearrangement joins TRBV28 to TRBJ1-1; TRBD1 is a possible D gene (5 bases). Trimming took off 6 bases at V and 8 bases at J, with 13 bases between the two ends. The CDR3 has 12 amino acids. CDR1 MDHEN and CDR2 SYDVKM come from the germline V gene. The CDR3 region is CASRTPGREAFF. The DNA of the CDR3 is TGTGCCAGCAGGACGCCGGGACGCGAAGCTTTCTTT.

This clone was observed a few times. V is TRBV2 and J is TRBJ2-7; D is unresolved. V was shortened by 3 bases and J by 2 bases, with 14 bases between the two germline ends. The CDR3 runs 15 residues. Germline values: CDR1 SNHLY, CDR2 FYNNEI. The CDR3, as DNA: TGTGCCAGCAGTGATGTGACATCTCTTACCTACGAGCAGTACTTC. It codes for CASSDVTSLTYEQYF.

This chain links TRBV5-6 with TRBJ1-2, with 7 bases lining up with TRBD1. There are 15 residues in the CDR3. Germline loops: CDR1 SGHDT, CDR2 YYEEEE. V shed 3 bases and J 4 bases; nucleotides not matched to a gene: 9. CDR3 sequence: CASSSGTEKIYGYTF. The DNA for the CDR3 is TGTGCCAGCAGCTCGGGGACAGAGAAAATCTATGGCTACACCTTC.

The chain is built from TRBV7-9 and TRBJ1-3; D is perhaps TRBD1 (6 bases). The CDR3 has 14 amino acids. Germline assignment: CDR1 SEHNR and CDR2 FQNEAQ (reference sequence). The ends were cut back, 5 bases at V and 2 bases at J, with 10 bases in the middle. CDR3 sequence reads: CASSPRGPGNTIYF. The CDR3 nucleotides read TGTGCCAGCAGCCCCAGGGGACCTGGAAACACCATATATTTT. Variable domain in full (rest from reference TRBV7-9 and TRBJ1-3): DTGVSQNPRHKITKRGQNVTFRCDPISEHNRLYWYRQTLGQGPEFLTYFQNEAQLEKSRLLSDRFSAERPKGSFSTLEIQRTEQGDSAMYLCASSPRGPGNTIYFGEGSWLTVV.

V and J are TRBV19 and TRBJ1-3; the D is unclear. Germline CDR1 is LNHDA and CDR2 is SQIVND (reference sequence). The germline V and J ends were trimmed by 6 bases and 0 bases, with 18 bases remaining between them. This CDR3 is built from 17 residues. CDR3 bases: TGTGCCAGTAGCATACGTGGAGAGTGGATCTCTGGAAACACCATATATTTT. Residues: CASSIRGEWISGNTIYF.

V gene TRBV7-9 combines with J gene TRBJ1-2, with TRBD1 matching over 10 bases. J was trimmed by 5 bases and V by 6 bases; bases with no gene match: 9. This CDR3 comprises 15 residues. In germline, CDR1 is SEHNR, CDR2 FQNEAQ (reference sequence). The CDR3 DNA is TGTGCCAGCAGACCGACAGGGGGCGTTGGGTATGGCTACACCTTC. Its translation is CASRPTGGVGYGYTF. The full variable domain, rest sourced from reference TRBV7-9 and TRBJ1-2, is DTGVSQNPRHKITKRGQNVTFRCDPISEHNRLYWYRQTLGQGPEFLTYFQNEAQLEKSRLLSDRFSAERPKGSFSTLEIQRTEQGDSAMYLCASRPTGGVGYGYTFGSGTRLTVV.

The chain links TRBV7-9 to TRBJ1-3; D gene unclear. Trimming took off 5 bases at V and 4 bases at J, with 6 bases between the two ends. CDR3 length: 12 amino acids. CDR1 SEHNR and CDR2 FQNEAQ come from the germline V gene (reference sequence). CDR3 DNA: TGTGCCAGCAGCCCGGGGGGAAACACCATATATTTT. It translates to CASSPGGNTIYF.

The V gene is TRBV9, the J gene TRBJ2-1, with 11 bases identical to TRBD2. Germline CDR1 SGDLS, CDR2 YYNGEE. This CDR3 has 16 amino acids. The V gene end was trimmed by 4 bases and the J gene end by 7 bases; junction bases not matched to a gene: 10. The CDR3 region is CASSFQLAGELNEQFF. The CDR3 nucleotides read TGTGCCAGCAGCTTCCAACTAGCGGGAGAACTTAATGAGCAGTTCTTC.

The chain employs TRBV6-5 and TRBJ2-4; D is uncertain. There are 14 residues in the CDR3. The V gene lost 6 bases and the J gene lost 0 bases, with 9 bases spanning the gap. Germline lookup yields CDR1 MNHEY and CDR2 SVGAGI. This CDR3 reads CASRPDLAKNIQYF. The CDR3 coding sequence is TGTGCCAGCAGACCCGACCTAGCCAAAAACATTCAGTACTTC.

V is TRBV2 and J is TRBJ1-1; 8 bases map to TRBD1. Germline-derived CDR1 and CDR2 are SNHLY and FYNNEI. V was clipped by 7 bases and J by 0 bases; unmatched bases: 7. The CDR3 covers 15 residues. The CDR3 DNA reads TGTGCCAGCAACCGACAGGGGCCAATGAACACTGAAGCTTTCTTT. As protein: CASNRQGPMNTEAFF.

The V gene is TRBV5-6, the J gene TRBJ1-2, with 8 bases lining up with TRBD1. The CDR3 is 12 residues long. Germline V gene data show CDR1 as SGHDT and CDR2 as YYEEEE. V lost 4 bases, J lost 8 bases, and 4 bases stayed unmatched. CDR3 nucleotide sequence: TGTGCCAGCAGCGTGACAGGGGTAGGCTACACCTTC. Amino acid sequence: CASSVTGVGYTF.

The chain joins TRBV9 to TRBJ1-4; D is undetermined. The CDR3 contains 16 residues. Trimming left V 4 bases short and J 0 bases short, with 13 bases between. Looked up from germline, CDR1 is SGDLS and CDR2 is YYNGEE. The CDR3 nucleotides read TGTGCCAGCAGCCCGATCGACACTGCAACTAATGAAAAACTGTTTTTT. As protein: CASSPIDTATNEKLFF.

The gene calls are TRBV5-8 and TRBJ1-2; TRBD1 is a possible D gene (5 bases). CDR3 length equals 12 residues. The germline V and J ends were trimmed by 4 bases and 4 bases, with 8 bases remaining between them. Germline CDR1 is SGHTS and CDR2 is YDEGEE. The CDR3 nucleotides are TGTGCCAGCAGCCCAGGGTTCTATGGCTACACCTTC. This sequence encodes CASSPGFYGYTF.

The chain combines TRBV9 with TRBJ2-4; perhaps TRBD2 as D (6 bases). This CDR3 has 13 amino acids. CDR1 is SGDLS, CDR2 YYNGEE, per germline. Trimming removed 3 bases at V and 6 bases at J, with 10 bases between. The CDR3 reads CASSDRGTNIQYF. The CDR3 region has the DNA TGTGCCAGCAGCGATCGGGGGACAAACATTCAGTACTTC. Full variable domain (rest looked up from reference TRBV9 and TRBJ2-4): DSGVTQTPKHLITATGQRVTLRCSPRSGDLSVYWYQQSLDQGLQFLIQYYNGEERAKGNILERFSAQQFPDLHSELNLSSLELGDSALYFCASSDRGTNIQYFGAGTRLSVL.

This clone was seen more than once but under ten times. The chain carries TRBV6-5 and TRBJ1-2, with TRBD1 identical over 7 bases. V shed 10 bases, J shed 9 bases, and the junction held 11 bases outside the gene matches. The CDR3 sequence is 12 residues long. The germline V gene has CDR1 MNHEY and CDR2 SVGAGI. The CDR3 DNA reads TGTGCCACCAGACAGGGATCTCTCAGCTACACCTTC. The encoded protein is CATRQGSLSYTF.

The CDR3 spells CASNKGLRSYNEQFF. CDR3 DNA sequence: TGTGCCAGCAATAAAGGACTCCGCTCCTACAATGAGCAGTTCTTC. The chain joins TRBV6-5 to TRBJ2-1; maybe TRBD2 (5 bases). The V end lost 7 bases, the J end lost 0 bases, and 13 bases lay between the germline ends. The germline CDR1 and CDR2 sequences are MNHEY and SVGAGI. CDR3 length equals 15 residues.

CDR3 in DNA: TGTGCCAGCAGCGACCCCCTTTTGAGCGGTGAGCTCAGCACAGATACGCAGTATTTT. It yields the protein CASSDPLLSGELSTDTQYF. V and J are TRBV9 and TRBJ2-3; possibly TRBD2 for D (5 bases). V was cut by 3 bases and J by 0 bases, with 23 bases left in between. CDR3 length: 19 amino acids. Germline V lookup: CDR1 SGDLS, CDR2 YYNGEE.

This chain links TRBV18 with TRBJ1-3; TRBD1 is a possible D gene (6 bases). The V end was cut by 5 bases, the J end by 4 bases, with 12 bases between. This CDR3 comprises 14 residues. Germline CDR1 KGHSH, CDR2 LQKENI. In DNA, the CDR3 is TGTGCCAGCTCATCTGACAGGATAGGAAACACCATATATTTT. It encodes CASSSDRIGNTIYF. The whole variable domain, filled in from reference TRBV18 and TRBJ1-3, reads NAGVMQNPRHLVRRRGQEARLRCSPMKGHSHVYWYRQLPEEGLKFMVYLQKENIIDESGMPKERFSAEFPKEGPSILRIQQVVRGDSAAYFCASSSDRIGNTIYFGEGSWLTVV.